This TCR beta chain was sequenced for a study of tumor-infiltrating lymphocytes in primary liver carcinoma. The investigators made TCR beta cDNA from 400 to 550 ng total RNA, using a constant-region primer. Library construction for TCR beta comprised three nested multiplex PCR rounds performed with slightly modified ARM-PCR. A C-beta reverse primer was combined with TRBV1-TRBV30 forward primers in the first two PCR rounds, and each round had ten to eleven cycles. TCRdb called the multiplex PCR reads again in MiXCR, with one record for every CDR3 protein. The sample yields 90,000 to 150,000 distinct CDR3 sequences, around 65% seen once. Note on this clonotype: Because it lacks the conserved phenylalanine or tryptophan at the end, this CDR3 is likely a read error.

The tissue used was unsorted bulk material of about 19-34 mg. RNA and DNA were co-extracted from it with the AllPrep DNA/RNA mini kit. Trimming removed 5 bases from V and 5 bases from J, with 12 bases in between. This CDR3 comprises 13 residues. V usage is TRBV12-3 or TRBV12-4 and J usage is TRBJ2-5; D is unclear. Sequencing was performed on tumor-adjacent normal liver tissue. This sequence originates from a woman in her fifties or sixties with primary liver carcinoma and hepatitis B virus infection. The CDR3 DNA reads TGTGCCAGCAGTATCGGATTTACGGAGACCCAGTACTAC. Its protein product is CASSIGFTETQYY.